A single sample is the source of the 28 T cell receptor beta chains below, sequenced in a study of regulatory T cells in long-lasting Graves disease. Time point noted: persistent/refractory GD, antithyroid drugs over 5 years with positive TRAb. Scientists built the TCR library using RNA that was extracted from PBMCs. In building TCR beta libraries, iRepertoire HTBI primers were used together with Arm-PCR of CDR3 regions. TCRdb reprocessed the multiplex PCR reads via MiXCR and lists one record per CDR3 protein. The sample records a few hundred thousand distinct CDR3 sequences, roughly 20% being singletons. Here the sequenced sample was peripheral blood mononuclear cells (PBMCs), taken when the disease was refractory, from a patient treated with antithyroid drugs. The receptors derive from a woman aged 40 to 50 with Graves disease.

This clonotype was recorded once. The rearrangement uses TRBV5-5 and TRBJ2-2, with TRBD1 matching over 8 bases. The CDR3 sequence is 16 residues long. CDR1 SGHKS and CDR2 YYEKEE come from the germline V gene (reference sequence). V lost 2 bases, J lost 3 bases, and 6 bases stayed unmatched. The CDR3 sequence is CASSLGPGGYTGELFF. The CDR3 DNA reads as TGTGCCAGCAGCTTAGGTCCAGGGGGCTACACCGGGGAGCTGTTTTTT. Full variable domain (missing parts from reference TRBV5-5 and TRBJ2-2): DAGVTQSPTHLIKTRGQQVTLRCSPISGHKSVSWYQQVLGQGPQFIFQYYEKEERGRGNFPDRFSARQFPNYSSELNVNALLLGDSALYLCASSLGPGGYTGELFFGEGSRLTVL.

The gene calls are TRBV7-2 and TRBJ2-5, with TRBD2 as a possible D gene (6 bases). Between the trimmed V and J ends, which lost 5 bases and 7 bases, there was a span of 8 bases. CDR1 and CDR2 (germline): SGHTA, FQGNSA. The CDR3 totals 11 residues. The CDR3 sequence is CASSHSGTQYF. CDR3 DNA: TGTGCCAGCAGCCATAGCGGGACCCAGTACTTC.

This clonotype was detected many times. This sequence joins TRBV28 and TRBJ2-7, with D possibly called TRBD1 or TRBD2 (5 bases each). Germline V CDR1 and CDR2: MDHEN, SYDVKM. This CDR3 is built from 18 residues. V was clipped by 10 bases and J by 2 bases, with 30 bases between them. CDR3 sequence (DNA): TGTGCCACCCGGGGAACTTCAAGGGGAACTAGGATAACCTACGAGCAGTACTTC. It codes for CATRGTSRGTRITYEQYF.

This clonotype was seen many times. The genes are TRBV12-3 or TRBV12-4 and TRBJ2-3; 7 bases align to TRBD1. The CDR3 has 15 residues. The ends lost 4 bases at V and 1 base at J; junction bases unmatched: 5. CDR3 protein: CASSSGQSRTDTQYF. CDR3 in DNA: TGTGCCAGCAGTTCGGGACAGAGCCGCACAGATACGCAGTATTTT.

This clonotype was recorded many times. V usage is TRBV28 and J usage is TRBJ2-5, with 8 bases lining up with TRBD1. Germline-derived CDR1 and CDR2 are MDHEN and SYDVKM. V shed 4 bases and J 5 bases; nucleotides not matched to a gene: 9. The CDR3 contains 15 residues. The CDR3 reads CASSSPQGADETQYF. Here the CDR3 DNA reads TGTGCCAGCAGTTCTCCCCAGGGGGCGGATGAGACCCAGTACTTC.

The rearrangement joins TRBV28 to TRBJ2-4; D is perhaps TRBD1 or TRBD2 (5 bases each). This CDR3 has 15 residues. Trimming removed 4 bases from V and 4 bases from J, with 14 bases in between. Germline V gene sequence: CDR1 MDHEN, CDR2 SYDVKM. CDR3 sequence (DNA): TGTGCCAGCAGTTCATCTCCGGGACCTAAAAACATTCAGTACTTC. It is translated as CASSSSPGPKNIQYF.

The chain joins TRBV7-9 to TRBJ2-2; D is unresolved. Germline V lookup: CDR1 SEHNR, CDR2 FQNEAQ (reference sequence). V dropped 5 bases and J dropped 4 bases, with 11 bases sitting between them. This CDR3 region has 14 residues. The CDR3 DNA reads TGTGCCAGCAGCCAACCTTCTATCACCGGGGAGCTGTTTTTT. Protein: CASSQPSITGELFF. Variable domain in full (rest from reference TRBV7-9 and TRBJ2-2): DTGVSQNPRHKITKRGQNVTFRCDPISEHNRLYWYRQTLGQGPEFLTYFQNEAQLEKSRLLSDRFSAERPKGSFSTLEIQRTEQGDSAMYLCASSQPSITGELFFGEGSRLTVL.

There are many counts of this clonotype. The chain joins TRBV7-9 to TRBJ1-2; 10 bases are shared with TRBD1. Germline V gene sequence: CDR1 SEHNR, CDR2 FQNEAQ (reference sequence). The CDR3 is 15 residues long. V was clipped by 4 bases and J by 5 bases; unmatched bases: 7. The CDR3 DNA reads TGTGCCAGCAGCTCCGGGACAGGGGTTCGGTATGGCTACACCTTC. Translated: CASSSGTGVRYGYTF.

Sample share makes this clonotype medium-sized. J is TRBJ1-1 and V is TRBV2, with D possibly being TRBD1 (6 bases). Germline V gene data show CDR1 as SNHLY and CDR2 as FYNNEI. This CDR3 spans 13 amino acids. V lost 4 bases to trimming and J lost 1 base, with 7 bases between them. The CDR3 sequence is CASSGQENTEAFF. CDR3 nucleotides: TGTGCCAGCAGTGGACAGGAGAACACTGAAGCTTTCTTT.

This clonotype was seen only a few times. The CDR3 bases are TGTGCCAGCACCTACGAAGTCGGGGGGCTGAACACTGAAGCTTTCTTT. Translation gives CASTYEVGGLNTEAFF. The rearrangement uses TRBV7-9 and TRBJ1-1, with D possibly TRBD1 on 6 matching bases. Germline lookup yields CDR1 SEHNR and CDR2 FQNEAQ (reference sequence). V gave up 7 bases and J gave up 0 bases, with 18 bases separating them. The CDR3 consists of 16 residues.

The table lists this clonotype with a few counts. The chain carries TRBV20-1 and TRBJ2-2; a possible D gene is TRBD2 (5 bases). The CDR3 totals 11 residues. Germline V lookup: CDR1 DFQATT, CDR2 SNEGSKA (reference sequence). Deletions cut 6 bases from V and 7 bases from J, with 9 bases between. The CDR3 is CSASGIGELFF. The DNA for the CDR3 is TGCAGTGCCTCGGGGATCGGGGAGCTGTTTTTT.

This clonotype was observed many times. The chain is built from TRBV27 and TRBJ1-6, with D tentatively TRBD1 (5 bases). In germline, CDR1 is MNHEY, CDR2 SMNVEV (reference sequence). V dropped 0 bases and J dropped 6 bases, with 9 bases sitting between them. The CDR3 spans 15 residues. The CDR3 here is CASSLSNRGNSPLHF. The CDR3 DNA follows: TGTGCCAGCAGTTTATCTAATAGGGGTAATTCACCCCTCCACTTT.

This clonotype was detected only a few times. V gene TRBV20-1 combines with J gene TRBJ1-6, with D tentatively TRBD1 (5 bases). The CDR3 is 15 amino acids. With 8 bases removed from V and 7 bases from J, the gap between germline ends came to 21 bases. Germline CDR1 is DFQATT and CDR2 is SNEGSKA (reference sequence). This CDR3 is CSHKKPGRGNSPLHF. Written as DNA, the CDR3 is TGCAGTCATAAAAAACCGGGACGGGGAAATTCACCCCTCCACTTT.

This clonotype was detected many times. The rearrangement uses TRBV2 and TRBJ1-1, with TRBD1 as a possible D gene (5 bases). Germline V gene lookup returns CDR1 SNHLY and CDR2 FYNNEI. The CDR3 is 14 residues long. Trimming stripped 2 bases from V and 5 bases from J, with 12 bases between. DNA of the CDR3: TGTGCCAGCAGTGAACAGGGCTCAATGACTGAAGCTTTCTTT. It is translated as CASSEQGSMTEAFF.

The chain links TRBV4-1 to TRBJ2-2, with a weak D call TRBD2 (6 bases). The germline V gene encodes CDR1 MGHRA and CDR2 YSYEKL. The CDR3 is made up of 15 amino acids. V was pared by 2 bases and J by 6 bases, with 13 bases between. CDR3 DNA sequence: TGCGCCAGCAGCCAAACGGGAGTAACCCCCGGGGAGCTGTTTTTT. Translated: CASSQTGVTPGELFF.

This clonotype appeared a single time. The chain links TRBV19 to TRBJ2-1; D is unresolved. The CDR3 is made up of 15 amino acids. The V gene's germline CDR1 is LNHDA and CDR2 SQIVND (reference sequence). V was clipped by 5 bases and J by 0 bases, with 11 bases between them. CDR3 sequence (DNA): TGTGCCAGTAGTCGCCGGGCACCCTCCTACAATGAGCAGTTCTTC. Translating gives CASSRRAPSYNEQFF.

CDR3 sequence (DNA): TGTGCCAGCGGCTCATGGGGGCCGAGGATCGAGCAGTACTTC. It translates to CASGSWGPRIEQYF. V and J are TRBV28 and TRBJ2-7, with D possibly being TRBD1 (6 bases). V was trimmed by 8 bases and J by 6 bases, leaving 20 bases between them. The CDR3 runs to 14 residues. Germline CDR1 and CDR2: MDHEN and SYDVKM.

V and J are TRBV28 and TRBJ2-7, with no clear D. The CDR3 runs to 13 residues. Germline lookup yields CDR1 MDHEN and CDR2 SYDVKM. The ends were cut back, 3 bases at V and 3 bases at J, with 9 bases in the middle. The CDR3 nucleotides are TGTGCCAGCAGTTTTTGGTCGGACTACGAGCAGTACTTC. This encodes CASSFWSDYEQYF. Together with reference TRBV28 and TRBJ2-7, the CDR3 gives the full variable domain: DVKVTQSSRYLVKRTGEKVFLECVQDMDHENMFWYRQDPGLGLRLIYFSYDVKMKEKGDIPEGYSVSREKKERFSLILESASTNQTSMYLCASSFWSDYEQYFGPGTRLTVT.

This rearrangement joins TRBV5-1 to TRBJ1-1; tentative D call: TRBD1 (5 bases). Trimming left V 1 base short and J 2 bases short, with 12 bases between. The length of the CDR3 is 15 residues. Germline loops: CDR1 SGHRS, CDR2 YFSETQ. The CDR3 DNA reads TGCGCCAGCAGCTTGTTTTCTGGGACTAACACTGAAGCTTTCTTT. It is translated as CASSLFSGTNTEAFF.

Worth noting for this clonotype: The conserved phenylalanine or tryptophan is not found at the CDR3 terminus, so this likely reflects a read error. The chain recombines TRBV28 with TRBJ2-7; D is perhaps TRBD1 (7 bases). CDR1 is MDHEN and CDR2 is SYDVKM in the germline V gene. V lost 2 bases, J lost 3 bases, and 14 bases lay in between. The CDR3 is 15 amino acids. The CDR3 nucleotides read TGTGCCAGCAGTTTAAGGGGGCGGGATCGCTACGAGCAGTACTCC. Translation: CASSLRGRDRYEQYS.

The sample holds many counts of this clonotype. The chain has TRBV12-3 or TRBV12-4 and TRBJ1-1; D not resolved. The CDR3 is 13 residues long. V lost 4 bases and J 1 base, leaving 7 bases between the germline ends. The chain's CDR3 is CASSYPGNTEAFF. The CDR3 nucleotides read TGTGCCAGCAGTTATCCAGGGAACACTGAAGCTTTCTTT.

This clonotype was observed a handful of times. This sequence joins TRBV20-1 and TRBJ2-3; D might be TRBD1 or TRBD2, each matching 5 bases. Germline CDR1 and CDR2: DFQATT and SNEGSKA (reference sequence). The CDR3 is made up of 12 amino acids. The ends were cut back, 3 bases at V and 1 base at J, with 5 bases in the middle. CDR3: CSARGGTDTQYF. CDR3 nucleotides: TGCAGTGCTAGGGGGGGCACAGATACGCAGTATTTT.

There are a few counts of this clonotype. The gene calls are TRBV27 and TRBJ1-5, with 10 positions matching TRBD1. The CDR3 has 14 residues. CDR1 MNHEY and CDR2 SMNVEV come from the germline V gene (reference sequence). Trimming at V came to 6 bases and at J to 6 bases, leaving 5 bases not matched to a gene. CDR3 DNA sequence: TGTGCCAGCAGCCAGGACAGGGGGGTTCAGCCCCAGCATTTT. Translating it yields CASSQDRGVQPQHF.

This clonotype was seen many times. V is TRBV6-5 and J is TRBJ2-5; D may match TRBD1 or TRBD2 (5 bases each). V was trimmed by 2 bases and J by 7 bases, leaving 14 bases between them. The germline V gene encodes CDR1 MNHEY and CDR2 SVGAGI. CDR3 size: 14 residues. CDR3 sequence (DNA): TGTGCCAGCAGTTACGCCTCTAGCACAGGGACCCAGTACTTC. It codes for CASSYASSTGTQYF.

J is TRBJ1-5 and V is TRBV20-1; D is uncertain. Germline-derived CDR1 and CDR2 are DFQATT and SNEGSKA (reference sequence). The CDR3 has 13 amino acids. V was trimmed by 0 bases and J by 7 bases, leaving 10 bases between them. The CDR3, as DNA: TGCAGTGCTAGAGACGGAGGAAGCCAGCCCCAGCATTTT. Translating it yields CSARDGGSQPQHF.

This clonotype was picked up many times. The V call is TRBV11-2, the J call TRBJ1-1, with TRBD1 identical over 9 bases. Trimming removed 2 bases from V and 5 bases from J; junction bases left unmatched: 3. The CDR3 totals 14 residues. Germline lookup yields CDR1 SGHAT and CDR2 FQNNGV. CDR3 coding DNA: TGTGCCAGCAGCTTATGGGACAGGGAGACTGAAGCTTTCTTT. The encoded protein is CASSLWDRETEAFF.

This clonotype was seen a handful of times. The chain joins TRBV4-1 to TRBJ2-5; TRBD1 matches 9 bases. The CDR3 loop spans 15 amino acids. Germline trimming cut 4 bases from V and 5 bases from J; bases unmatched to any gene: 8. Germline CDR1 MGHRA, CDR2 YSYEKL. The CDR3 protein is CASSPRDREGETQYF. CDR3 bases: TGCGCCAGCAGCCCCCGGGACAGGGAAGGGGAGACCCAGTACTTC.

This clonotype has at least ten counts. The chain links TRBV10-3 to TRBJ2-7; D may be TRBD2 (6 bases). The CDR3 extends over 16 amino acids. Trimming pared 3 bases from V and 3 bases from J, leaving 18 bases between. Germline V gene lookup returns CDR1 ENHRY and CDR2 SYGVKD. The CDR3 loop is CAISDKGGRSGYEQYF. CDR3 DNA: TGTGCCATCAGTGACAAAGGAGGGAGGTCGGGCTACGAGCAGTACTTC.